Below, 27 T cell receptor beta chains from the same sample are listed, as sequenced in a study of vaccination and CD4 T cells after COVID-19. For these receptors, no antigen is known. Sequenced with the Oncomine TCR Beta short-read assay was DNA taken from cultured CD4+ T cells. TCRdb re-derived calls from the PCR reads in MiXCR, one entry per CDR3 protein. The repertoire holds over 10,000 distinct CDR3 sequences, with 30% to 45% as singletons. Described treatment: roughly nine-day PBMC culture with coronavirus spike peptide pools or control peptides (ViraFEST assay). The sample consisted of cultured CD4+ T cells from blood. Source of these receptors: a human donor with COVID-19.

The chain carries TRBV30 and TRBJ2-3; 9 positions agree with TRBD2. Unmatched junction bases numbered 5, after V lost 0 bases and J lost 4 bases. The CDR3 has 15 residues. Germline V gene sequence: CDR1 GTSNPN, CDR2 SVGIG (reference sequence). CDR3 DNA: TGTGCCTGGAGTGTACGGCGGGGGGGCGCAGATACGCAGTATTTT. Translation: CAWSVRRGGADTQYF. Full variable domain (remainder filled in from reference TRBV30 and TRBJ2-3): SQTIHQWPATLVQPVGSPLSLECTVEGTSNPNLYWYRQAAGRGLQLLFYSVGIGQISSEVPQNLSASRPQDRQFILSSKKLLLSDSGFYLCAWSVRRGGADTQYFGPGTRLTVL.

The chain uses TRBV14 and TRBJ2-7, with TRBD1 as a possible D gene (6 bases). Looked up from germline, CDR1 is SGHDN and CDR2 is FVKESK. CDR3 length equals 13 residues. Trimming shortened V by 8 bases and J by 7 bases, and 18 bases separated the two germline ends. CDR3 sequence: CASSLSGASEQYF. The CDR3 DNA sequence: TGTGCCAGCTCTTTGTCAGGGGCAAGTGAGCAGTACTTC.

The gene calls are TRBV25-1 and TRBJ2-7, with no clear D. The CDR3 sequence is 12 residues long. The germline V gene has CDR1 MGHDK and CDR2 SYGVNS. The V and J ends lost 3 bases and 9 bases respectively, with 12 bases between them. This chain's CDR3 is CASSDLGIAQYF. The DNA for the CDR3 is TGTGCCAGCAGTGACCTAGGGATCGCGCAGTACTTC.

The chain couples TRBV12-3 or TRBV12-4 to TRBJ2-1; TRBD2 matches 10 bases. The CDR3 sequence is 16 residues long. J was trimmed by 9 bases and V by 0 bases; bases with no gene match: 8. The CDR3 coding sequence is TGTGCCAGCAGTTTAGCGTTCAGCGGGGGGGCCTCTGAGCAGTTCTTC. Protein: CASSLAFSGGASEQFF.

This rearrangement joins TRBV24-1 to TRBJ2-6; a weak D match, TRBD1 (6 bases). Trimming took off 4 bases at V and 2 bases at J, with 11 bases between the two ends. This CDR3 is built from 16 residues. Germline lookup yields CDR1 KGHDR and CDR2 SFDVKD. As DNA, the CDR3 is TGTGCCACCAGTGACCCAACAGGGACTGGGGCCAACGTCCTGACTTTC. Protein: CATSDPTGTGANVLTF.

A few counts support this clonotype. This sequence joins TRBV19 and TRBJ2-1, with 10 bases fitting TRBD2. Germline V CDR1 and CDR2: LNHDA, SQIVND (reference sequence). V lost 7 bases and J lost 6; bases outside the gene matches: 9. This CDR3 contains 15 residues. CDR3 residues: CASTLWSGGANEQFF. The CDR3, as DNA: TGTGCCAGTACCCTGTGGAGCGGGGGGGCCAATGAGCAGTTCTTC.

This chain joins TRBV27 and TRBJ2-3, with 10 bases lining up with TRBD2. V trimming: 7 bases; J trimming: 1 base; junction bases outside the gene matches: 8. The CDR3 is made up of 16 amino acids. Germline V gene sequence: CDR1 MNHEY, CDR2 SMNVEV (reference sequence). CDR3 amino acids: CASKRGGSTRTDTQYF. For the CDR3, the DNA is TGTGCCAGCAAGCGGGGGGGTTCGACCCGCACAGATACGCAGTATTTT.

For the CDR3, the DNA is TGTGCCAGCAAGCGGCTAGCGGGGATTCAAGAGACCCAGTACTTC. Translation: CASKRLAGIQETQYF. The V gene is TRBV2, the J gene TRBJ2-5; 9 nucleotides align to TRBD2. The ends lost 7 bases at V and 2 bases at J; junction bases unmatched: 8. The CDR3 contains 15 residues. Germline V gene sequence: CDR1 SNHLY, CDR2 FYNNEI.

The V call is TRBV6-2 or TRBV6-3, the J call TRBJ2-5; TRBD2 matches 8 bases. V was pared by 5 bases and J by 0 bases, with 8 bases of the junction left unmatched. Per the germline V gene, CDR1 is MNHEY and CDR2 is SVGEGT. The CDR3 extends over 16 amino acids. The CDR3 coding sequence is TGTGCCAGCAGTCCCCGTGGGCGGGGGGACCAAGAGACCCAGTACTTC. Protein: CASSPRGRGDQETQYF.

This clonotype has more than one count but fewer than ten. The gene calls are TRBV6-1 and TRBJ2-3; D perhaps matches TRBD2 (7 bases). Germline-derived CDR1 and CDR2 are MNHNS and SASEGT. This CDR3 spans 15 amino acids. Trimming cost V 5 bases and J 4 bases, with 16 bases left between them. Here the CDR3 reads CASSNMGGRPDTQYF. CDR3 nucleotide sequence: TGTGCCAGCAGTAATATGGGGGGGCGTCCAGATACGCAGTATTTT.

This clonotype was found a few times. This chain joins TRBV6-2 or TRBV6-3 and TRBJ1-4, with D perhaps TRBD1 (5 bases). Germline V CDR1 and CDR2: MNHEY, SVGEGT. With 7 bases removed from V and 10 bases from J, the gap between germline ends came to 16 bases. The CDR3 extends over 13 amino acids. CDR3 amino acids: CASTPRAGGKLFF. In DNA, the CDR3 is TGTGCCAGCACGCCCAGGGCTGGTGGAAAACTGTTTTTT.

This rearrangement joins TRBV7-2 to TRBJ2-7, with 10 bases lining up with TRBD1. The J segment lost 4 bases and the V segment lost 6 bases, leaving 6 bases of the junction unmatched. Germline values: CDR1 SGHTA, CDR2 FQGNSA. The CDR3 runs to 14 residues. Here the CDR3 reads CASSSRDRGYEQYF. CDR3 in DNA: TGTGCCAGCAGTTCCCGGGACAGGGGATACGAGCAGTACTTC. Full variable domain (remainder filled in from reference TRBV7-2 and TRBJ2-7): GAGVSQSPSNKVTEKGKDVELRCDPISGHTALYWYRQSLGQGLEFLIYFQGNSAPDKSGLPSDRFSAERTGGSVSTLTIQRTQQEDSAVYLCASSSRDRGYEQYFGPGTRLTVT.

This clonotype was found a few times. The chain links TRBV28 to TRBJ1-2; no definite D call. The CDR3 is 13 amino acids. Trimming took off 6 bases at V and 6 bases at J, with 14 bases between the two ends. Germline V gene sequence: CDR1 MDHEN, CDR2 SYDVKM. The CDR3 DNA sequence: TGTGCCAGCAGATCCCCGGGTTCGGATGGCTACACCTTC. The encoded protein is CASRSPGSDGYTF.

This clonotype has more than one count but fewer than ten. The rearrangement links TRBV27 to TRBJ2-2; D is ambiguous. Germline CDR1 reads MNHEY; CDR2 reads SMNVEV (reference sequence). The CDR3 is 14 residues long. With 0 bases removed from V and 5 bases from J, the gap between germline ends came to 7 bases. This chain's CDR3 is CASSLSWGTGELFF. For the CDR3, the DNA is TGTGCCAGCAGTTTATCATGGGGAACCGGGGAGCTGTTTTTT.

V usage is TRBV7-2 and J usage is TRBJ1-5; D is perhaps TRBD1 (5 bases). Trimming took 1 base from V and 4 from J, leaving 11 bases between them. This CDR3 contains 15 residues. Germline V gene data show CDR1 as SGHTA and CDR2 as FQGNSA. CDR3 nucleotides: TGTGCCAGCAGCTTAGAGATCAGGGCTAATCAGCCCCAGCATTTT. This encodes CASSLEIRANQPQHF.

CDR3 sequence: CARRPQGAHNYGYTF. Here the CDR3 DNA reads TGTGCCAGGAGACCTCAGGGGGCGCATAACTATGGCTACACCTTC. The gene calls are TRBV11-2 and TRBJ1-2; 8 bases agree with TRBD1. The germline V gene has CDR1 SGHAT and CDR2 FQNNGV. CDR3 length equals 15 residues. Germline trimming cut 9 bases from V and 1 base from J; bases unmatched to any gene: 10.

This rearrangement joins TRBV18 to TRBJ2-4; D tentatively reads TRBD1 or TRBD2 (5 bases each). Germline assignment: CDR1 KGHSH and CDR2 LQKENI. The CDR3 loop spans 15 amino acids. The V end lost 2 bases, the J end lost 6 bases, and 14 bases lay between the germline ends. The CDR3 sequence: CASSPFEGGGNIQYF. CDR3 sequence (DNA): TGTGCCAGCTCACCATTCGAAGGTGGGGGAAACATTCAGTACTTC.

As to this clonotype: No conserved phenylalanine or tryptophan is present at the end of the CDR3, so a read error is the likely explanation. The chain recombines TRBV12-3 or TRBV12-4 with TRBJ1-6; D is uncertain. Trimming left V 5 bases short and J 10 bases short, with 12 bases between. The CDR3 consists of 13 residues. The CDR3 DNA reads TGTGCCAGCAGTCCGCCCCAGTACTCACCCCTCCACTCT. Its translation is CASSPPQYSPLHS.

The chain joins TRBV20-1 to TRBJ2-5; D perhaps matches TRBD1 (5 bases). CDR3 size: 14 residues. The germline gives CDR1 DFQATT, CDR2 SNEGSKA (reference sequence). Trimming pared 0 bases from V and 5 bases from J, leaving 13 bases between. As DNA, the CDR3 is TGCAGTGCTAGAGATGCAGGGCGTGACGAGACCCAGTACTTC. Its translation is CSARDAGRDETQYF.

A few counts support this clonotype. This rearrangement joins TRBV19 to TRBJ1-4; tentative D call: TRBD1 (6 bases). Germline V lookup: CDR1 LNHDA, CDR2 SQIVND (reference sequence). This CDR3 comprises 15 residues. V was cut by 4 bases and J by 3 bases, with 12 bases left in between. Written as DNA, the CDR3 is TGTGCCAGTAGTACGGCGACAGGATCTAATGAAAAACTGTTTTTT. Its translation: CASSTATGSNEKLFF.

The rearrangement uses TRBV20-1 and TRBJ2-1; D unclear. Germline V gene data show CDR1 as DFQATT and CDR2 as SNEGSKA (reference sequence). The CDR3 sequence is 14 residues long. V was cut by 1 base and J by 4 bases, with 11 bases left in between. For the CDR3, the DNA is TGCAGTGCTAGAGGTGCGAGTTTTTACAATGAGCAGTTCTTC. Protein product: CSARGASFYNEQFF.

The rearrangement links TRBV7-2 to TRBJ2-5; 10 positions match TRBD1. The trim removed 5 bases at V and 5 bases at J, leaving 8 bases unmatched. This CDR3 is built from 15 residues. Germline V gives CDR1 SGHTA, CDR2 FQGNSA. CDR3 in amino acids: CASSQGQGTVETQYF. The DNA of the CDR3 is TGTGCCAGCAGCCAGGGACAGGGGACGGTGGAGACCCAGTACTTC.

This clonotype was seen only a few times. Written as DNA, the CDR3 is TGTGCCAGCAGCTTAGCGGCGAATCAGCCCCAGCATTTT. The encoded protein is CASSLAANQPQHF. The chain has TRBV7-2 and TRBJ1-5; no clear D gene. Germline CDR1 SGHTA, CDR2 FQGNSA. The CDR3 length is 13 residues. Trimming cost V 0 bases and J 4 bases, with 4 bases left between them.

The rearrangement joins TRBV6-1 to TRBJ1-1; 9 bases agree with TRBD1. This CDR3 region has 15 residues. J gave up 0 bases and V 6 bases, and 5 bases lay outside the gene matches. Germline loops: CDR1 MNHNS, CDR2 SASEGT. The CDR3 protein is CASSDRGGLNTEAFF. CDR3 nucleotides: TGTGCCAGCAGCGACAGGGGGGGTTTGAACACTGAAGCTTTCTTT.

V usage is TRBV20-1 and J usage is TRBJ1-5, with TRBD1 matching over 7 bases. Germline V lookup: CDR1 DFQATT, CDR2 SNEGSKA (reference sequence). V dropped 2 bases and J dropped 4; count of bases not matched to a gene: 11. The CDR3 is made up of 16 amino acids. This chain's CDR3 is CSARKGGAGGNQPQHF. Written as DNA, the CDR3 is TGCAGTGCTAGAAAAGGGGGCGCAGGGGGTAATCAGCCCCAGCATTTT.

In this sample, this clonotype turned up a few times. V and J are TRBV20-1 and TRBJ1-1, with TRBD1 as a possible D gene (5 bases). The CDR3 spans 12 residues. Germline V gene sequence: CDR1 DFQATT, CDR2 SNEGSKA (reference sequence). The V end was cut by 6 bases, the J end by 6 bases, with 14 bases between. The DNA for the CDR3 is TGCAGTGCCGGGGGAATGGCCGCTGAAGCTTTCTTT. Its translation is CSAGGMAAEAFF.

This chain links TRBV16 with TRBJ1-3; D perhaps matches TRBD1 (5 bases). There are 15 residues in the CDR3. Germline V gives CDR1 KGHSY, CDR2 FQNENV. V was cut by 3 bases and J by 4 bases, with 13 bases left in between. CDR3 bases: TGTGCCAGCAGCCACCAAGGGGCGCAAGGAAACACCATATATTTT. Its translation is CASSHQGAQGNTIYF. The complete variable domain, with remaining parts taken from reference TRBV16 and TRBJ1-3, reads GEEVAQTPKHLVRGEGQKAKLYCAPIKGHSYVFWYQQVLKNEFKFLISFQNENVFDETGMPKERFSAKCLPNSPCSLEIQATKLEDSAVYFCASSHQGAQGNTIYFGEGSWLTVV.